Listed below are T cell receptor beta chains from one sample, sequenced in a study of shared clonotypes between healthy human individuals. The data were produced by immunoSEQ multiplex PCR, yet TCRdb's version contains in-frame clones alone and is incomplete. Of about 2,100,000 clones in the sample, under 95% are singletons; the top ten hold more than 1.5%. Specimen: naive CD8+ T cells from PBMCs. Source of these receptors: a man between 18 and 35 years old in good health. Some clones in this sample may be carry-over from other donors' samples. CDR3s include the opening cysteine and the closing phenylalanine or tryptophan. A D gene is named only where the DNA matches it firmly. The size field is filled for only some rows; it gives once, few, many or a size class.

D	size	V	J	DNA	CDR3
TRBD2	NA	TRBV5-8	TRBJ2-3	TGTGCCAGCAGCTTGGTAGCGGGAGGGGCAGATACGCAGTATTTT	CASSLVAGGADTQYF
NA	once	TRBV9	TRBJ2-5	TGTGCCAGCAGTGCGACAGCCCCAACATTTGGGGAGACCCAGTACTTC	CASSATAPTFGETQYF
TRBD1	NA	TRBV19	TRBJ1-1	TGTGCCAGTAGTATGCAGGGGGTGGTGGACGCTTTCTTT	CASSMQGVVDAFF
TRBD1	NA	TRBV18	TRBJ1-5	TGTGCCAGCTCACCCGCCGACAGGGGCAATCAGCCCCAGCATTTT	CASSPADRGNQPQHF
NA	NA	TRBV6-6	TRBJ2-7	TGTGCCAGCAGTTACGACAGTTCAGGCTCCTACGAGCAGTACTTC	CASSYDSSGSYEQYF
NA	NA	TRBV7-9	TRBJ1-1	TGTGCCAGCAGTGAATACTTGAACACTGAAGCTTTCTTT	CASSEYLNTEAFF
NA	NA	TRBV29-1	TRBJ2-5	TGCAGCGTCCCGGGTGGGCCCCAAGAGACCCAGTACTTC	CSVPGGPQETQYF
TRBD1	NA	TRBV29-1	TRBJ2-3	TGCAGCGTTACCAACCGGGACAGGGTTTCAGATACGCAGTATTTT	CSVTNRDRVSDTQYF
TRBD2	NA	TRBV4-1	TRBJ2-7	TGCGCCAGCAGCCAAGACACCGGGACTAACTACGAGCAGTACTTC	CASSQDTGTNYEQYF
NA	NA	TRBV19	TRBJ1-5	TGTGCCAGTAAGACGACACACTATAGCAATCAGCCCCAGCATTTT	CASKTTHYSNQPQHF
TRBD1	few	TRBV10-3	TRBJ1-2	TGTGCCATCAGGCAGGGGGACGATGGCTACACCTTC	CAIRQGDDGYTF
NA	NA	TRBV13	TRBJ1-3	TGTGCCAGCAGCTTAGGAGAAGGGTCTGGAAACACCATATATTTT	CASSLGEGSGNTIYF
NA	NA	TRBV7-9	TRBJ1-3	TGTGCCAGCAGATCCGGAGGGAACACCATATATTTT	CASRSGGNTIYF
TRBD1	NA	TRBV18	TRBJ2-1	TGTGCCAGCTCATCCCGGGACAGGGAGTACAATGAGCAGTTCTTC	CASSSRDREYNEQFF
NA	NA	TRBV18	TRBJ1-5	TGTGCCAGCTCACCTACGCGGGGGAATCAGCCCCAGCATTTT	CASSPTRGNQPQHF
TRBD2	NA	TRBV5-1	TRBJ2-1	TGCGCCAGCAGCTTGGGGGGGCTAGCGGGCCCTTTCAATGAGCAGTTCTTC	CASSLGGLAGPFNEQFF
NA	NA	TRBV9	TRBJ2-7	TGTGCCAGCAGCCATAATACCTACGAGCAGTACTTC	CASSHNTYEQYF
NA	NA	TRBV4-1	TRBJ1-1	TGCGCCAGCAGCCAAGCTCTAGCCTCCATGAACACTGAAGCTTTCTTT	CASSQALASMNTEAFF
NA	NA	TRBV5-1	TRBJ2-7	TGCGCCAGCAGCTTGGGGACGGCGCCCTACGAGCAGTACTTC	CASSLGTAPYEQYF
NA	NA	TRBV6-1	TRBJ2-7	TGTGCCAGCAGCGGCATGCGGGATCTGCCCTACGAGCAGTACTTC	CASSGMRDLPYEQYF
TRBD2	once	TRBV27	TRBJ2-7	TGTGCCAGCAGTTTAGCGGGAGGGGATTTAGAGCAGTACTTC	CASSLAGGDLEQYF
NA	NA	TRBV7-8	TRBJ2-3	TGTGCCAGCAGCTTAGCAGAATGGGGGAGCACAGATACGCAGTATTTT	CASSLAEWGSTDTQYF
TRBD1	NA	TRBV28	TRBJ2-5	TGTGCCAGCAGTTTAAATGCCAGGGGGCTTGGAGAGACCCAGTACTTC	CASSLNARGLGETQYF
NA	NA	TRBV5-1	TRBJ1-1	TGCGCCAGCAGCCAGGGCCGATTGAACACTGAAGCTTTCTTT	CASSQGRLNTEAFF
NA	NA	TRBV11-2	TRBJ1-1	TGTGCCAGCAGCTTAGCTCCGCATGGGGCCACTGAAGCTTTCTTT	CASSLAPHGATEAFF
NA	NA	TRBV19	TRBJ2-7	TGTGCCAGTAGTATCGGGGGCCCCGAGGGTTCCTACGAGCAGTACTTC	CASSIGGPEGSYEQYF
NA	NA	TRBV30	TRBJ2-7	TGTGCCCTGAGCCCCCCGATTGCCTACGAGCAGTACTTC	CALSPPIAYEQYF
TRBD1	few	TRBV15	TRBJ2-7	TGTGCCACCAGCAGAGAACAGGGGGCCTACGAGCAGTACTTC	CATSREQGAYEQYF